This entry is about one TCR beta chain. Its specificity is not known. CDR1 is MDHEN and CDR2 is SYDVKM in the germline V gene. The CDR3 runs 17 residues. Trimming removed 6 bases at V and 1 base at J, with 18 bases between. Original processing methods: A distant-metastasis classifier for papillary thyroid cancer was built using CDR3 differences across clinicopathological groups. TCRdb reassembled clones from the PCR reads with MiXCR. Here the V and J calls rest on TCRdb's processing, not on the authors' analysis. Of roughly 18,000 clones in the sample, approximately 29% were seen once. Thyroid surgery was performed in patients who had received no treatment beforehand. The sample comes from a study of metastatic and nonmetastatic thyroid tumors. Overall study context: Both malignant and benign thyroid patients supplied peripheral blood and tumor or nodule tissue samples, across which the repertoires of these patients were then compared. Points from the study as a whole: Within blood and tumor, benign nodules reportedly had significantly lower TCR beta diversity than malignant thyroid tumors did.

Sequencing used tumor tissue. This chain joins TRBV28 and TRBJ2-2; the D gene could be TRBD1 or TRBD2 (6 bases each). The sequence was obtained from a male donor with papillary thyroid cancer or a benign thyroid nodule (not recorded which). Some clones in this sample may be carry-over from other donors' samples. The CDR3 nucleotides are TGTGCCAGCAGGCCCCTTCCCCGGGGGCGGAACACCGGGGAGCTGTTTTTT. Translation gives CASRPLPRGRNTGELFF. The full variable domain, rest sourced from reference TRBV28 and TRBJ2-2, is DVKVTQSSRYLVKRTGEKVFLECVQDMDHENMFWYRQDPGLGLRLIYFSYDVKMKEKGDIPEGYSVSREKKERFSLILESASTNQTSMYLCASRPLPRGRNTGELFFGEGSRLTVL.